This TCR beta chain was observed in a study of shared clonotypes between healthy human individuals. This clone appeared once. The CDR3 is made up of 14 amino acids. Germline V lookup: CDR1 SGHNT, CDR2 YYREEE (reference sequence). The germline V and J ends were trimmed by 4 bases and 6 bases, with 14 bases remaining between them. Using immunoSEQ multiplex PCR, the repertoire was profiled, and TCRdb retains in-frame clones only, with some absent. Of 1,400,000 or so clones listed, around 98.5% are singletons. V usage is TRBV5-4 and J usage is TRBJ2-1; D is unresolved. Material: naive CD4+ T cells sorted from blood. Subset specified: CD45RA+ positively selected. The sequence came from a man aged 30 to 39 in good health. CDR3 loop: CASSPDVSFNEQFF. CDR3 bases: TGTGCCAGCAGCCCCGATGTAAGTTTCAATGAGCAGTTCTTC.